Each of the 24 T cell receptor beta chains below was sequenced from the same sample in a study of CD8+CD57+ T cells in acquired aplastic anemia. For sequencing, patients were chosen who had shown expansion of CD8+CD57+ cells by flow cytometry. Using genomic DNA as the template, TCR beta VDJ and CDR3 profiling was carried out. TCRdb analysed the reads with MiXCR anew, one entry per CDR3 protein. The table lists around 130,000 distinct CDR3 sequences, over 55% of them singletons, with 25% to 35% in the top ten. Sequenced sample: sorted CD4+, CD8+, or CD8+CD57+ T cells (not recorded which) from PBMCs. The origin of the receptors is a human donor with aplastic anemia.

This sequence joins TRBV4-1 and TRBJ2-1; 14 bases match TRBD2. Germline V gives CDR1 MGHRA, CDR2 YSYEKL. The ends lost 4 bases at V and 1 base at J; junction bases unmatched: 6. This CDR3 comprises 18 residues. CDR3 DNA sequence: TGCGCCAGCAGCCTAGGACTAGCGGGGGGCCAGTCCTACAATGAGCAGTTCTTC. It encodes CASSLGLAGGQSYNEQFF.

This clonotype showed up just once. The chain joins TRBV6-2 or TRBV6-3 to TRBJ2-2; TRBD1 matches at 7 bases. CDR1 and CDR2 from the germline V gene are MNHEY and SVGEGT. CDR3 length: 16 residues. V lost 6 bases, J lost 4 bases, and 11 bases stayed unmatched. Written as DNA, the CDR3 is TGTGCCAGCAGCCCCCTTGGGGACAGCCTCACCGGGGAGCTGTTTTTT. Translated, it gives CASSPLGDSLTGELFF.

V and J are TRBV27 and TRBJ2-5, with TRBD1 matching over 7 bases. Unmatched junction bases numbered 14, after V lost 5 bases and J lost 5 bases. CDR3 length: 16 amino acids. Per germline, CDR1 MNHEY and CDR2 SMNVEV (reference sequence). For the CDR3, the DNA is TGTGCCAGCAGTATCTTAGGGGACAGCTTGGGGGAGACCCAGTACTTC. It encodes CASSILGDSLGETQYF.

This chain joins TRBV7-2 and TRBJ2-7; the match to TRBD2 covers 8 bases. The CDR3 extends over 16 amino acids. CDR1 and CDR2 (germline): SGHTA, FQGNSA. Losses at the gene ends were 0 bases for V and 2 bases for J; bases not matched to a gene: 6. The chain's CDR3 is CASSLAGTGGTYEQYF. DNA of the CDR3: TGTGCCAGCAGCTTAGCTGGTACGGGAGGGACCTACGAGCAGTACTTC. Using reference TRBV7-2 and TRBJ2-7 for the parts outside the CDR3, the full variable domain is GAGVSQSPSNKVTEKGKDVELRCDPISGHTALYWYRQSLGQGLEFLIYFQGNSAPDKSGLPSDRFSAERTGGSVSTLTIQRTQQEDSAVYLCASSLAGTGGTYEQYFGPGTRLTVT.

The chain links TRBV7-2 to TRBJ1-1, with no clear D. The CDR3 is 15 residues long. V was pared by 3 bases and J by 0 bases, with 11 bases between. Germline V gives CDR1 SGHTA, CDR2 FQGNSA. DNA for the CDR3: TGTGCCAGCAGCTTGAACAGTTTCATGAACACTGAAGCTTTCTTT. Translation gives CASSLNSFMNTEAFF.

This clonotype appeared once. Given a much more abundant clone one base away, this may be a read error. The V and J genes are TRBV4-2 and TRBJ2-7; 15 positions match TRBD2. Germline V CDR1 and CDR2: LGHNA, YNFKEQ. This CDR3 contains 19 residues. CDR3 sequence reads: CASSQAGLAGGRGSYERYF. The CDR3 DNA sequence: TGTGCCAGCAGCCAGGCGGGACTAGCGGGAGGCCGGGGGTCCTACGAGCGGTACTTC.

This clonotype was found a few times. V usage is TRBV2 and J usage is TRBJ1-1; the D gene is possibly TRBD1 (6 bases). The germline gives CDR1 SNHLY, CDR2 FYNNEI. V gave up 4 bases and J gave up 1 base, with 10 bases separating them. The CDR3 covers 14 residues. The CDR3 DNA sequence: TGTGCCAGCAGTGCGCCGACAGGGAACACTGAAGCTTTCTTT. Protein: CASSAPTGNTEAFF.

V gene TRBV7-9 combines with J gene TRBJ2-5; no firm D call. V dropped 0 bases and J dropped 7 bases, with 9 bases sitting between them. The CDR3 contains 13 residues. Germline CDR1 and CDR2: SEHNR and FQNEAQ (reference sequence). CDR3: CASSLAGPGTQYF. Here the CDR3 DNA reads TGTGCCAGCAGCTTAGCAGGACCGGGGACCCAGTACTTC.

This sequence joins TRBV20-1 and TRBJ2-5; TRBD1 aligns across 9 bases. CDR3 length equals 14 residues. Trimming removed 3 bases from V and 3 bases from J; junction bases left unmatched: 5. Germline CDR1 and CDR2: DFQATT and SNEGSKA (reference sequence). The CDR3 nucleotides read TGCAGTGCTAGGGAGCGGGACAGGGAAGAGACCCAGTACTTC. Protein sequence: CSARERDREETQYF.

The V call is TRBV24-1, the J call TRBJ1-3; D is unclear. The CDR3 contains 11 residues. The ends were cut back, 8 bases at V and 6 bases at J, with 7 bases in the middle. The germline CDR1 and CDR2 sequences are KGHDR and SFDVKD. The CDR3 reads CATKAKNTIYF. CDR3 sequence (DNA): TGTGCCACCAAGGCAAAAAACACCATATATTTT.

A few counts support this clonotype. The chain is built from TRBV6-1 and TRBJ2-2, with 9 nucleotides matching TRBD2. CDR1 is MNHNS, CDR2 SASEGT, per germline. The CDR3 contains 15 residues. Losses at the gene ends were 1 base for V and 4 bases for J; bases not matched to a gene: 1. The CDR3 region is CASSEVSGSTGELFF. The CDR3 nucleotides are TGTGCCAGCAGTGAAGTTAGCGGGAGCACCGGGGAGCTGTTTTTT.

The CDR3, as DNA: TGTGCCAGTAGTGGGGACCCGCCAGGTGCCGGGGAGCTGTTTTTT. It translates to CASSGDPPGAGELFF. The V call is TRBV19, the J call TRBJ2-2; D possibly uses TRBD1 or TRBD2 (5 bases each). Per the germline V gene, CDR1 is LNHDA and CDR2 is SQIVND (reference sequence). The ends were cut back, 5 bases at V and 6 bases at J, with 16 bases in the middle. This CDR3 contains 15 residues.

This clonotype has a count of ten or more. The gene calls are TRBV7-2 and TRBJ2-3, with 13 bases fitting TRBD2. The CDR3 contains 16 residues. The ends lost 4 bases at V and 6 bases at J; junction bases unmatched: 7. Per germline, CDR1 SGHTA and CDR2 FQGNSA. This chain's CDR3 is CASSSTSGGAPDTQYF. The CDR3 bases are TGTGCCAGCAGCTCCACTAGCGGGGGGGCCCCCGATACGCAGTATTTT.

This clonotype was observed a single time. The rearrangement joins TRBV10-3 to TRBJ2-7; D gene unclear. Germline V lookup: CDR1 ENHRY, CDR2 SYGVKD. V was trimmed by 3 bases and J by 0 bases, leaving 15 bases between them. CDR3 size: 16 residues. Written as DNA, the CDR3 is TGTGCCATCAGTGACCCGGAGCGCGGTAGCTCCTACGAGCAGTACTTC. Translating it yields CAISDPERGSSYEQYF.

The chain recombines TRBV24-1 with TRBJ2-5, with TRBD2 as a possible D gene (6 bases). Germline loops: CDR1 KGHDR, CDR2 SFDVKD. The CDR3 sequence is 15 residues long. Trimming shortened V by 6 bases and J by 2 bases, and 15 bases separated the two germline ends. The DNA for the CDR3 is TGTGCCACCAGTATTGCGGGGTTTGGGCAAGAGACCCAGTACTTC. It is translated as CATSIAGFGQETQYF.

The chain is built from TRBV11-2 and TRBJ2-7, with 7 positions matching TRBD2. The CDR3 length is 15 residues. V trimming: 5 bases; J trimming: 2 bases; junction bases outside the gene matches: 9. Germline CDR1 and CDR2: SGHAT and FQNNGV. Here the CDR3 reads CASSRKRDQTYEQYF. The CDR3 DNA follows: TGTGCCAGCAGCCGCAAGCGGGACCAAACCTACGAGCAGTACTTC.

The chain couples TRBV29-1 to TRBJ1-2; D perhaps matches TRBD1 (5 bases). Between the trimmed V and J ends, which lost 3 bases and 7 bases, there was a span of 15 bases. The germline V gene has CDR1 SQVTM and CDR2 ANQGSEA. This CDR3 spans 13 amino acids. In nucleotides, the CDR3 is TGCAGCGTTGAGGGGGGTGGAAGAGTTGGCTACACCTTC. Translated: CSVEGGGRVGYTF.

V and J are TRBV20-1 and TRBJ1-4, with 10 positions matching TRBD1. There are 11 residues in the CDR3. Germline V gene data show CDR1 as DFQATT and CDR2 as SNEGSKA (reference sequence). The CDR3, as DNA: TGCAGCCCGGGACAGGGGGAAAAACTGTTTTTT. Translated, it gives CSPGQGEKLFF.

The chain carries TRBV2 and TRBJ2-3; tentatively, D is TRBD1 (8 bases). The CDR3 totals 13 residues. V shed 9 bases and J shed 2 bases, with 12 bases lying between them. Per germline, CDR1 SNHLY and CDR2 FYNNEI. DNA for the CDR3: TGTGCCAGACAGGGGGGGTACACAGATACGCAGTATTTT. Protein product: CARQGGYTDTQYF.

The gene calls are TRBV29-1 and TRBJ1-5; TRBD1 might be the D (5 bases). This CDR3 is built from 12 residues. CDR1 and CDR2 (germline): SQVTM, ANQGSEA. V was clipped by 5 bases and J by 5 bases, with 10 bases between them. Here the CDR3 reads CSVSREYQPQHF. CDR3 nucleotides: TGCAGCGTTAGCAGGGAGTATCAGCCCCAGCATTTT. The entire variable domain, with the rest obtained from reference TRBV29-1 and TRBJ1-5, is as follows: SAVISQKPSRDICQRGTSLTIQCQVDSQVTMMFWYRQQPGQSLTLIATANQGSEATYESGFVIDKFPISRPNLTFSTLTVSNMSPEDSSIYLCSVSREYQPQHFGDGTRLSIL.

This chain joins TRBV12-3 or TRBV12-4 and TRBJ2-7; D perhaps matches TRBD2 (6 bases). The CDR3 extends over 13 amino acids. Trimming shortened V by 9 bases and J by 1 base, and 13 bases separated the two germline ends. The CDR3 reads CASLLSGSYEQYF. The CDR3 region has the DNA TGTGCCAGTTTGCTCAGCGGGTCCTACGAGCAGTACTTC.

The chain links TRBV10-2 to TRBJ2-7; D is undetermined. This CDR3 is built from 11 residues. Looked up from germline, CDR1 is WSHSY and CDR2 is SAAADI. V was pared by 8 bases and J by 3 bases, with 8 bases between. The CDR3 DNA reads TGCGCCAGCTCCGCCCACTACGAGCAGTACTTC. This sequence encodes CASSAHYEQYF.

J is TRBJ2-4 and V is TRBV15; possibly TRBD2 for D (5 bases). V lost 3 bases, J lost 0 bases, and 12 bases lay in between. Germline values: CDR1 LNHNV, CDR2 YYDKDF (reference sequence). The CDR3 spans 16 residues. DNA for the CDR3: TGTGCCACCAGCAGGGGGAGAGGGCTAGCCAAAAACATTCAGTACTTC. It is translated as CATSRGRGLAKNIQYF.

V is TRBV19 and J is TRBJ1-5, with 9 bases fitting TRBD1. V lost 6 bases, J lost 6 bases, and 6 bases stayed unmatched. This CDR3 spans 14 amino acids. Germline CDR1 is LNHDA and CDR2 is SQIVND (reference sequence). CDR3 amino acids: CASSRGTGLQPQHF. CDR3 bases: TGTGCCAGTAGCCGTGGGACAGGGCTTCAGCCCCAGCATTTT.